The 9 T cell receptor beta chains given below trace back to one sample, sequenced in a study of T cell responses to AZD1222 COVID-19 vaccine. The repertoire was sequenced with immunoSEQ multiplex PCR; TCRdb's copy has only in-frame clones and lacks some. Here the sample spans over 100,000 clones, about 90% being singletons. Material: peripheral blood, obtained on day 0 of AZD1222 vaccination. Every receptor here comes from an adult in good health.

The rearrangement uses TRBV30 and TRBJ2-7, with 7 positions matching TRBD2. The V segment lost 4 bases and the J segment 1 base; nucleotides outside the gene matches: 7. Germline assignment: CDR1 GTSNPN and CDR2 SVGIG (reference sequence). The CDR3 runs to 14 residues. This CDR3 reads CAWTGEGRSYEQYF. DNA for the CDR3: TGTGCCTGGACCGGGGAGGGAAGGTCCTACGAGCAGTACTTC.

The rearrangement uses TRBV3-1 (or the pseudogene TRBV3-2) and TRBJ2-5; 10 nucleotides match TRBD1. The germline V gene has CDR1 LGHDT and CDR2 YNNKEL (reference sequence). This CDR3 is 16 amino acids long. J lost 4 bases, V lost 4 bases, and 9 bases had no gene match. The CDR3 DNA is TGTGCCAGCAGCCCCGGCCGACAGGGGGCTGGAGAGACCCAGTACTTC. Amino acids: CASSPGRQGAGETQYF.

This clone is a singleton in its sample. Other DNA sequences from this sample encode an identical CDR3 as well. The CDR3 sequence: CASSIAGYGYTF. The CDR3 nucleotides read TGTGCCAGTAGTATAGCAGGTTACGGCTACACCTTC. The V gene is TRBV19, the J gene TRBJ1-2, with D hard to call. V lost 1 base and J 8 bases, leaving 8 bases between the germline ends. Germline CDR1 reads LNHDA; CDR2 reads SQIVND (reference sequence). The CDR3 runs to 12 residues.

This chain uses TRBV19 with TRBJ2-1, with 7 bases matching TRBD2. The CDR3 loop spans 16 amino acids. Germline V lookup: CDR1 LNHDA, CDR2 SQIVND (reference sequence). The J segment lost 0 bases and the V segment lost 6 bases, leaving 8 bases of the junction unmatched. DNA for the CDR3: TGTGCCAGTAGCCCCGGGGGGTTCGGCTCCTACAATGAGCAGTTCTTC. The encoded protein is CASSPGGFGSYNEQFF.

V is TRBV9 and J is TRBJ1-1, with 8 bases identical to TRBD1. Germline V lookup: CDR1 SGDLS, CDR2 YYNGEE. V was clipped by 0 bases and J by 4 bases; unmatched bases: 5. This CDR3 contains 15 residues. The CDR3 reads CASSVGGQDRTEAFF. CDR3 DNA: TGTGCCAGCAGCGTAGGGGGACAGGACCGCACTGAAGCTTTCTTT.

The rearrangement joins TRBV5-6 to TRBJ1-3; TRBD1 agrees at 7 bases. J gave up 7 bases and V 4 bases, and 14 bases lay outside the gene matches. The CDR3 has 16 residues. Germline V CDR1 and CDR2: SGHDT, YYEEEE. The CDR3, as DNA: TGTGCCAGCAGCCCCCCGAGACAGGGAGGGAGGAACACCATATATTTT. Encoded protein: CASSPPRQGGRNTIYF.

This sequence joins TRBV27 and TRBJ2-7; no clear D. With 0 bases removed from V and 1 base from J, the gap between germline ends came to 4 bases. This CDR3 has 13 amino acids. CDR1 is MNHEY, CDR2 SMNVEV, per germline (reference sequence). CDR3 sequence reads: CASSLSPSYEQYF. The CDR3 region has the DNA TGTGCCAGCAGTTTATCACCATCCTACGAGCAGTACTTC.

V gene TRBV28 combines with J gene TRBJ1-5; 9 bases match TRBD1. The junction had 6 bases not matched to a gene; V was cut back by 6 bases and J by 3 bases. The CDR3 contains 15 residues. From germline, CDR1 is MDHEN and CDR2 SYDVKM. The CDR3 bases are TGTGCCAGCAGAGGGACAGGGCAATTCAATCAGCCCCAGCATTTT. Encoded protein: CASRGTGQFNQPQHF.

The V gene is TRBV6-5, the J gene TRBJ2-1; TRBD2 matches at 12 bases. V lost 10 bases to trimming and J lost 8 bases; unmatched junction nucleotides: 9. The germline gives CDR1 MNHEY, CDR2 SVGAGI. The CDR3 is 14 amino acids. The CDR3 DNA is TGTGCCACCCTATGGACTAGCGGGACCGATGAGCAGTTCTTC. Protein sequence: CATLWTSGTDEQFF.